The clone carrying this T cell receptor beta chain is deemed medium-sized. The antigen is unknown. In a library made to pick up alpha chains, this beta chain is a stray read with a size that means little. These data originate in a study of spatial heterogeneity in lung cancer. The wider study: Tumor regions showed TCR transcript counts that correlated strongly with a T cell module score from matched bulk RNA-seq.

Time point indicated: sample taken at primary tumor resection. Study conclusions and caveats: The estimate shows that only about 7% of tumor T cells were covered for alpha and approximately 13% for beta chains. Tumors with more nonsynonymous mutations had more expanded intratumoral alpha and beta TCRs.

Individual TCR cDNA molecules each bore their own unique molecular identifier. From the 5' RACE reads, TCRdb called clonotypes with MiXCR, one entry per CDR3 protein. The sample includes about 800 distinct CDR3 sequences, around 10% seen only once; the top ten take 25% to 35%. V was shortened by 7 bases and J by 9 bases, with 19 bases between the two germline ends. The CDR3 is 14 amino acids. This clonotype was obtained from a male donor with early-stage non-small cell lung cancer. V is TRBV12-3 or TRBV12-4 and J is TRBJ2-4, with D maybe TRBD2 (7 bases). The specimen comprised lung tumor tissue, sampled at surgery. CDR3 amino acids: CASTFWGGRVIQYF. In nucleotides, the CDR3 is TGTGCCAGCACTTTCTGGGGGGGCCGGGTCATTCAGTACTTC.